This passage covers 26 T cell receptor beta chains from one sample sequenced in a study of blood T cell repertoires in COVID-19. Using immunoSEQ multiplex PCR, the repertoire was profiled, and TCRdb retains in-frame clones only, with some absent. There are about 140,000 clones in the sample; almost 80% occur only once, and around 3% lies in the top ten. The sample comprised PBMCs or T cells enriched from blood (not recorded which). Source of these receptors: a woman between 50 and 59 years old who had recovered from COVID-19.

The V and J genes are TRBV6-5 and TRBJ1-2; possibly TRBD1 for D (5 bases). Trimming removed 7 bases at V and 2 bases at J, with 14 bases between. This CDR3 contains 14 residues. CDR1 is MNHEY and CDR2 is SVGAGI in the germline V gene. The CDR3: CASTSPQGNYGYTF. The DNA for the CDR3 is TGTGCCAGCACCAGTCCGCAGGGAAACTATGGCTACACCTTC.

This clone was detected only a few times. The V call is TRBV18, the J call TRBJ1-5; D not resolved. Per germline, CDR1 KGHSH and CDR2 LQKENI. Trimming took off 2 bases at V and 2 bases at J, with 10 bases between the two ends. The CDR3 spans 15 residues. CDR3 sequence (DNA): TGTGCCAGCTCACCAGGCGGATTTGGCAATCAGCCCCAGCATTTT. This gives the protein CASSPGGFGNQPQHF. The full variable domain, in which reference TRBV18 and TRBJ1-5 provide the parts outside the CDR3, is NAGVMQNPRHLVRRRGQEARLRCSPMKGHSHVYWYRQLPEEGLKFMVYLQKENIIDESGMPKERFSAEFPKEGPSILRIQQVVRGDSAAYFCASSPGGFGNQPQHFGDGTRLSIL.

The DNA of the CDR3 is TGTGCCAGCAGCCCGCAGGGGGCCACCAAAAACATTCAGTACTTC. Translated: CASSPQGATKNIQYF. This chain uses TRBV3-1 (or the pseudogene TRBV3-2) with TRBJ2-4; the match to TRBD1 covers 8 bases. J was trimmed by 2 bases and V by 4 bases; bases with no gene match: 4. CDR1 and CDR2 from the germline V gene are LGHDT and YNNKEL (reference sequence). The CDR3 loop spans 15 amino acids.

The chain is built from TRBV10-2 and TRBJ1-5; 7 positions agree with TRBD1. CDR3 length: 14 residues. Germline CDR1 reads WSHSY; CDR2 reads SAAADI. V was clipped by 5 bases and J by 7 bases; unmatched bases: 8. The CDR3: CASSRETGRQPQHF. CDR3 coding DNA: TGCGCCAGCAGTAGGGAGACAGGGAGGCAGCCCCAGCATTTT.

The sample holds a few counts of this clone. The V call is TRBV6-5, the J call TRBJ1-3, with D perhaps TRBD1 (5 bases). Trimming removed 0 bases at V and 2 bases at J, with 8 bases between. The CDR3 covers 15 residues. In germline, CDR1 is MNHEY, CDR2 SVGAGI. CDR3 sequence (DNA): TGTGCCAGCAGTTACTCCGGCAGGGCTGGAAACACCATATATTTT. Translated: CASSYSGRAGNTIYF.

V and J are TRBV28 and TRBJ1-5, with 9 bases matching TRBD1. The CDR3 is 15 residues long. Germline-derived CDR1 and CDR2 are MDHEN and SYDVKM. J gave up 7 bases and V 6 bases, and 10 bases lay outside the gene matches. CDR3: CASREQGAVGQPQHF. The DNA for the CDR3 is TGTGCCAGCAGGGAACAGGGGGCGGTCGGGCAGCCCCAGCATTTT.

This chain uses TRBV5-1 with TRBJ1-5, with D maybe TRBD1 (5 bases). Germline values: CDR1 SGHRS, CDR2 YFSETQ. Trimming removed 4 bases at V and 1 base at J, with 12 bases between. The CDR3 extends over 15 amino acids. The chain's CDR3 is CASSPGAVSNQPQHF. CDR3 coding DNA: TGCGCCAGCAGCCCTGGGGCTGTGAGCAATCAGCCCCAGCATTTT. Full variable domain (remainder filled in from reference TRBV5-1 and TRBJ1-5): KAGVTQTPRYLIKTRGQQVTLSCSPISGHRSVSWYQQTPGQGLQFLFEYFSETQRNKGNFPGRFSGRQFSNSRSEMNVSTLELGDSALYLCASSPGAVSNQPQHFGDGTRLSIL.

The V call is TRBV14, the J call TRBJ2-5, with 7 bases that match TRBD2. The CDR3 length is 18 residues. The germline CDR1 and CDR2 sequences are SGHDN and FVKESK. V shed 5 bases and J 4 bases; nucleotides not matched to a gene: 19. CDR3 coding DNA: TGTGCCAGCAGCTCACGAACGCCTCTAGAGTGGGGGGGAGAGACCCAGTACTTC. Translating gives CASSSRTPLEWGGETQYF.

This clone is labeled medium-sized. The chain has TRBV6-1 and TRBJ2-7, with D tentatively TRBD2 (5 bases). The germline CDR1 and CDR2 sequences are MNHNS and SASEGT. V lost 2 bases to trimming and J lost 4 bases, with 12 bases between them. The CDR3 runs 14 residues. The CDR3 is CASSESWSGYEQYF. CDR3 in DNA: TGTGCCAGCAGTGAAAGCTGGAGCGGATACGAGCAGTACTTC.

CDR3 protein: CATSRDRGGTQPQHF. CDR3 nucleotide sequence: TGTGCCACCAGCAGAGATCGGGGGGGAACTCAGCCCCAGCATTTT. V is TRBV15 and J is TRBJ1-5, with TRBD1 as a possible D gene (5 bases). Germline lookup yields CDR1 LNHNV and CDR2 YYDKDF (reference sequence). V was pared by 0 bases and J by 6 bases, with 12 bases between. The CDR3 extends over 15 amino acids. Supplemented by reference TRBV15 and TRBJ1-5, the full variable domain reads DAMVIQNPRYQVTQFGKPVTLSCSQTLNHNVMYWYQQKSSQAPKLLFHYYDKDFNNEADTPDNFQSRRPNTSFCFLDIRSPGLGDTAMYLCATSRDRGGTQPQHFGDGTRLSIL.

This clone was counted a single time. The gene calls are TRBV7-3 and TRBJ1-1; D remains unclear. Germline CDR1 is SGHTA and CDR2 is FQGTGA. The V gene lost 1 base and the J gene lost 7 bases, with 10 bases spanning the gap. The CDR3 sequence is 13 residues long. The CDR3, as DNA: TGTGCCAGCAGCTTAATCGGCGGGAGTGAAGCTTTCTTT. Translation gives CASSLIGGSEAFF.

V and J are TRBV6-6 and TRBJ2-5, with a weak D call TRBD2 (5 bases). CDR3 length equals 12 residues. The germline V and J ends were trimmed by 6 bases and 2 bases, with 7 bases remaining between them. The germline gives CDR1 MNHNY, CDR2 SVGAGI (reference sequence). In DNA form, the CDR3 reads TGTGCCAGCAGACGGGAACAAGAGACCCAGTACTTC. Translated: CASRREQETQYF.

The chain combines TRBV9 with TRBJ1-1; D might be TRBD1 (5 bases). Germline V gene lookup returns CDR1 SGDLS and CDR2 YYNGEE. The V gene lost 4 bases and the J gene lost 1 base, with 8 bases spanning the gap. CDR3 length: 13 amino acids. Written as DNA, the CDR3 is TGTGCCAGCAGCAATGGGGCGAACACTGAAGCTTTCTTT. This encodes CASSNGANTEAFF. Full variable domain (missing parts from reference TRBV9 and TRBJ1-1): DSGVTQTPKHLITATGQRVTLRCSPRSGDLSVYWYQQSLDQGLQFLIQYYNGEERAKGNILERFSAQQFPDLHSELNLSSLELGDSALYFCASSNGANTEAFFGQGTRLTVV.

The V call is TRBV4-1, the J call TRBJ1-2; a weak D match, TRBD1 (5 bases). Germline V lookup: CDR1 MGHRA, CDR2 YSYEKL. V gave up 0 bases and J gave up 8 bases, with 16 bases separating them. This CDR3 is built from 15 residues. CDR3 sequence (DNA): TGCGCCAGCAGCCAAGATGACAGACAGAGCCAGGGCTACACCTTC. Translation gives CASSQDDRQSQGYTF.

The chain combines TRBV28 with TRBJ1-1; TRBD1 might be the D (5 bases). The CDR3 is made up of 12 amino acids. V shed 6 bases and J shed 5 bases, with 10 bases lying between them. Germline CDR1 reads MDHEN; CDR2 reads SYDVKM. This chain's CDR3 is CASRGLRTEAFF. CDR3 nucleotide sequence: TGTGCCAGCAGGGGGCTGAGGACTGAAGCTTTCTTT.

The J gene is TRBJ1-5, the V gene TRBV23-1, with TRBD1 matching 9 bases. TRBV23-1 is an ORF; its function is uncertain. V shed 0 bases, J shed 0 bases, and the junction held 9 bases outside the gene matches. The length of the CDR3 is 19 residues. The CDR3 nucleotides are TGCGCCAGCAGTCAATCGTTAGGACAGGGGATCTCTAGCAATCAGCCCCAGCATTTT. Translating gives CASSQSLGQGISSNQPQHF.

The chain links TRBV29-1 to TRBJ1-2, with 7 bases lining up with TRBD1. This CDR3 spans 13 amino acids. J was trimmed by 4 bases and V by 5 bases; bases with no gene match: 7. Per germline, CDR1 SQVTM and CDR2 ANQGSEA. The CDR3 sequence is CSVPLGQIYGYTF. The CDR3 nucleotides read TGCAGCGTTCCCCTGGGACAGATCTATGGCTACACCTTC.

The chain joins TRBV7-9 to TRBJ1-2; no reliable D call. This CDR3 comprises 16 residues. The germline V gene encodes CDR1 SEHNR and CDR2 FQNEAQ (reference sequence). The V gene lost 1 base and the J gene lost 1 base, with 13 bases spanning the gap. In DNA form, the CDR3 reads TGTGCCAGCAGCTTAGGCCCCCGGGCGGGTAACTATGGCTACACCTTC. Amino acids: CASSLGPRAGNYGYTF.

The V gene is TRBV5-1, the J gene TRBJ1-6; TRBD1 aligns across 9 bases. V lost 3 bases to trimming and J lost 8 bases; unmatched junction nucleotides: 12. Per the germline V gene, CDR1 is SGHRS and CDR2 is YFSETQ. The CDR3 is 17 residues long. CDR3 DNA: TGCGCCAGCAGCTCGAAATACGACAGGGGGAGTCATTCACCCCTCCACTTT. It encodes CASSSKYDRGSHSPLHF.

CDR3 in amino acids: CASSESGDEQYF. In DNA, the CDR3 is TGCGCCAGCAGTGAGTCGGGAGACGAGCAGTACTTC. The chain is built from TRBV10-2 and TRBJ2-7; the D gene is possibly TRBD2 (5 bases). CDR3 size: 12 residues. Germline V gene lookup returns CDR1 WSHSY and CDR2 SAAADI. V gave up 0 bases and J gave up 5 bases, with 5 bases separating them.

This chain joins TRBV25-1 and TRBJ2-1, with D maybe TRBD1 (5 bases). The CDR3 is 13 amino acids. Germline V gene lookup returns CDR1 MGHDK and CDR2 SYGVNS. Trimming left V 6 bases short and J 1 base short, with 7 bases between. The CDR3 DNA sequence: TGTGCCAGCAGCAGGGAATCCTACAATGAGCAGTTCTTC. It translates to CASSRESYNEQFF.

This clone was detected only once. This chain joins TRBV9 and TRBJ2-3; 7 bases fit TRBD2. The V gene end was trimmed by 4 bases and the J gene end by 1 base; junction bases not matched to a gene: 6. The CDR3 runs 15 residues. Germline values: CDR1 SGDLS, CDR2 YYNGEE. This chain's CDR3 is CASSPPRGGTDTQYF. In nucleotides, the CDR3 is TGTGCCAGCAGCCCCCCTCGGGGGGGCACAGATACGCAGTATTTT. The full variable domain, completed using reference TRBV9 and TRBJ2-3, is DSGVTQTPKHLITATGQRVTLRCSPRSGDLSVYWYQQSLDQGLQFLIQYYNGEERAKGNILERFSAQQFPDLHSELNLSSLELGDSALYFCASSPPRGGTDTQYFGPGTRLTVL.

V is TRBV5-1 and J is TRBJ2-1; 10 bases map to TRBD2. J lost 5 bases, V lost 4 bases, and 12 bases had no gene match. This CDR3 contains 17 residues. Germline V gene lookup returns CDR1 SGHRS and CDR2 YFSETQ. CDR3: CASSQPKELAGDNEQFF. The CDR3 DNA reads TGCGCCAGCAGCCAACCGAAGGAGCTAGCGGGGGACAATGAGCAGTTCTTC.

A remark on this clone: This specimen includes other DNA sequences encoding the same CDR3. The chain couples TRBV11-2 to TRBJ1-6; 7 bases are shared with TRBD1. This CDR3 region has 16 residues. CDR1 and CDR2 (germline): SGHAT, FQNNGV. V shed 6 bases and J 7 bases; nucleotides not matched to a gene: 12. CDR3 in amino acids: CASSSPGRGGNSPLHF. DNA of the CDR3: TGTGCCAGCAGTTCCCCGGGGAGAGGGGGCAATTCACCCCTCCACTTT.

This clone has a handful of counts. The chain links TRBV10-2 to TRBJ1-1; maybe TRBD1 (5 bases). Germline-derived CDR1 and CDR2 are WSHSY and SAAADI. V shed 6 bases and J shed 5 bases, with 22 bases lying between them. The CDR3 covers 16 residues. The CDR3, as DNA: TGCGCCAGCAGCCCCGCGGGGGGACGGGGACTAACTGAAGCTTTCTTT. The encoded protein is CASSPAGGRGLTEAFF.

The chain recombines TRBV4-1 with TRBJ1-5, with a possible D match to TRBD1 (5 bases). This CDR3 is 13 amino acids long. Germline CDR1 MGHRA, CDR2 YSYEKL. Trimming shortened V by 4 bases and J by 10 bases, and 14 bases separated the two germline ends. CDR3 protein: CASSRQPVGPQHF. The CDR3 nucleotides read TGCGCCAGCAGCCGACAGCCGGTCGGTCCCCAGCATTTT.